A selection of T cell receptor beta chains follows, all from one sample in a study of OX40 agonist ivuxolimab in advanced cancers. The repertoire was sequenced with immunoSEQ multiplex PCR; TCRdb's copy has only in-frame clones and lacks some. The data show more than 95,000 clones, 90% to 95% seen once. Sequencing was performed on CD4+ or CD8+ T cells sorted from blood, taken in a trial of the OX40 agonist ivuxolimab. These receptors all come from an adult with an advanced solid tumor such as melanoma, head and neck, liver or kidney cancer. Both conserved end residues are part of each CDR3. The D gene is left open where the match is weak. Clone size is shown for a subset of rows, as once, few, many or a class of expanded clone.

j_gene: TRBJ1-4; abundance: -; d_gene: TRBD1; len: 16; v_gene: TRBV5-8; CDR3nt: TGTGCCAGCAGCGGGACAGGCGATCGTCGGAATGAAAAACTGTTTTTT; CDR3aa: CASSGTGDRRNEKLFF
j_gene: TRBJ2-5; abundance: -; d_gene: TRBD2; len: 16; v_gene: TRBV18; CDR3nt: TGTGCCAGCTCACTAAGTAGCGGGAGCTGGGTGGAGACCCAGTACTTC; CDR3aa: CASSLSSGSWVETQYF
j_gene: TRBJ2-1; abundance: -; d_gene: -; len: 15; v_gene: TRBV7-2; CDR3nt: TGTGCCAGCAGCTTAGCGCTAAGGACAACCAATGAGCAGTTCTTC; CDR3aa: CASSLALRTTNEQFF
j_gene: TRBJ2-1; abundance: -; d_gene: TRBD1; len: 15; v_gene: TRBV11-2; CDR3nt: TGTGCCAGCAGCCGTTGGACAGGGAGAGGTAGTGAGCAGTTCTTC; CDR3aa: CASSRWTGRGSEQFF
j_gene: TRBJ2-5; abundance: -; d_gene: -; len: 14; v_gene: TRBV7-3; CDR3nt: TGTGCCAGCAGCTTACAGGCTGGGGGGGAGACCCAGTACTTC; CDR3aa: CASSLQAGGETQYF
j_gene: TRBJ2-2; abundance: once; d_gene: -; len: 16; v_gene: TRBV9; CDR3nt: TGTGCCAGCAGCTCCCGACTAGACCTCAACACCGGGGAGCTGTTTTTT; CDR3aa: CASSSRLDLNTGELFF
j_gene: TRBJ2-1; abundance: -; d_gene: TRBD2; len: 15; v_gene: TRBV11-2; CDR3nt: TGTGCCAGCAGCTTAGTACTAGCGGATCACAATGAGCAGTTCTTC; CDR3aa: CASSLVLADHNEQFF
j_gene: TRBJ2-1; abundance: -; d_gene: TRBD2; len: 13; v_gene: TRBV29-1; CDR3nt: TGCAGCGCCGCAGCGGGAGGGGACAATGAGCAGTTCTTC; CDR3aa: CSAAAGGDNEQFF
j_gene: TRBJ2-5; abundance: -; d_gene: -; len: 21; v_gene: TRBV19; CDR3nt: TGTGCCAGTAGTATGGTGGCGGGAAGACCAGATAAAAAAGAGACCCTCTTTGCCCAGTACTTC; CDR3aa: CASSMVAGRPDKKETLFAQYF
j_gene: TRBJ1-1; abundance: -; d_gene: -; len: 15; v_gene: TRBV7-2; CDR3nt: TGTGCCAGCAGCAGGAGGGGTTCAGGTTTGACTGAAGCTTTCTTT; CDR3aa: CASSRRGSGLTEAFF
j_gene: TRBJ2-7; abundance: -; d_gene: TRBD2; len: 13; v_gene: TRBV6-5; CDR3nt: TGTGCCAGCAGGGTAGCGGGACTCTACGAGCAGTACTTC; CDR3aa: CASRVAGLYEQYF
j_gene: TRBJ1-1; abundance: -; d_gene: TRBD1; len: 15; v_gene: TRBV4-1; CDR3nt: TGCGCCAGCAGCCAACCGGACAGGGATAACACTGAAGCTTTCTTT; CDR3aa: CASSQPDRDNTEAFF
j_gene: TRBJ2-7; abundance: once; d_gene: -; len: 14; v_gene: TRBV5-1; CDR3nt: TGCGCCAGCAGCTTGGCGTCAGGACAGAACGAGCAGTACTTC; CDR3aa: CASSLASGQNEQYF
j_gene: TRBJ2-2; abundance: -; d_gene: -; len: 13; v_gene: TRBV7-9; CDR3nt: TGTGCCAGCAGCCTAATTGTCGGCGGGGAGCTGTTTTTT; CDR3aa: CASSLIVGGELFF
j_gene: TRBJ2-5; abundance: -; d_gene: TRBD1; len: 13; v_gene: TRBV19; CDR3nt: TGTGCCAGCCGGGACAGTGCCGAGGAGACCCAGTACTTC; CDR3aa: CASRDSAEETQYF
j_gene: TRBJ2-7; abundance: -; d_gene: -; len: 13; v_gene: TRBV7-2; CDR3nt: TGTGCCAGCAGCTTAGGTTATCGGGAAGCGCAGTACTTC; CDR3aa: CASSLGYREAQYF
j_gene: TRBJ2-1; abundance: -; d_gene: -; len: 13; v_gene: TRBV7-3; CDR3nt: TGTGCCAGCAGCTTAAGAAGGGACGATGAGCAGTTCTTC; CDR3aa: CASSLRRDDEQFF
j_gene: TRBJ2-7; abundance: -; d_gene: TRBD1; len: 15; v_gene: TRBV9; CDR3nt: TGTGCCAGCAGCGTAGGGACAGGGGGCTCCTACGAGCAGTACTTC; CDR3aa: CASSVGTGGSYEQYF
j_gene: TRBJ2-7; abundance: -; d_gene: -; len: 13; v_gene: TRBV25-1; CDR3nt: TGTGCCAGCACTCAAAGACAGGGAGGGGCGCAGTACTTC; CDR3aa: CASTQRQGGAQYF
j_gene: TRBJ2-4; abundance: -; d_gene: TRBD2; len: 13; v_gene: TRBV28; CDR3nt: TGTGCCAGCAAGGGGACTAGCAGAAACATTCAGTACTTC; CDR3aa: CASKGTSRNIQYF
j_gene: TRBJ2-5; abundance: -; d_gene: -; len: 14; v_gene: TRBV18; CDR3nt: TGTGCCAGCTCACCAAGAGGGGCGGGAGAGACCCAGTACTTC; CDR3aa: CASSPRGAGETQYF
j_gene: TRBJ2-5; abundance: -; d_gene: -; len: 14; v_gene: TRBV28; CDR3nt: TGTGCCAGCAGCTCTATACCCCAAAGGGAGCAGCAGTACTTC; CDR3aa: CASSSIPQREQQYF
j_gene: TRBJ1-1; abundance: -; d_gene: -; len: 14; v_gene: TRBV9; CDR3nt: TGTGCCAGCAGCTACAATGTCTGGGGCACTGAAGCTTTCTTT; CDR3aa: CASSYNVWGTEAFF